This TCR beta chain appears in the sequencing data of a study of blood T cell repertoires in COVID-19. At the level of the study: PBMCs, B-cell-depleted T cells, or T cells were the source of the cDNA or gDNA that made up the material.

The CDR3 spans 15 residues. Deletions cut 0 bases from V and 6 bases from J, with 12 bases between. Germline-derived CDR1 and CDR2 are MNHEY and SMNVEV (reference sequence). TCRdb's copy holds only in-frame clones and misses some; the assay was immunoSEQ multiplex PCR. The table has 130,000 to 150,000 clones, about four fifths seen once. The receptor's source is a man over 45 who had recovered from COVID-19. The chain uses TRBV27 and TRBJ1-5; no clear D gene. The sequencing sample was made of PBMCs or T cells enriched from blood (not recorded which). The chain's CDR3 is CASSLSSVSSQPQHF. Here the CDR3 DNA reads TGTGCCAGCAGTTTATCCTCAGTTTCATCTCAGCCCCAGCATTTT.